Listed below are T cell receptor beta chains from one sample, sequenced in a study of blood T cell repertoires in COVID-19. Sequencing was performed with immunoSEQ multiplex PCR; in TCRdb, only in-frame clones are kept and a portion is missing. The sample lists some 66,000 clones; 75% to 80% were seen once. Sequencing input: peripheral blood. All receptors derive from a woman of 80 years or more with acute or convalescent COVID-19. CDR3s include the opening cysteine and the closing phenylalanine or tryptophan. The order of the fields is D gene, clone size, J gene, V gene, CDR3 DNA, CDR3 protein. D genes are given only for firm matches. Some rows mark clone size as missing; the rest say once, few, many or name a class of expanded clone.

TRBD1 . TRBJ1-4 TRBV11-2 TGTGCCAGCAGCTTAGTGGGGACAGGGGTCGGAAAACTGTTTTTT CASSLVGTGVGKLFF
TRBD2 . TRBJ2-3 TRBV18 TGTGCCAGCTCTCCGGGACTAGCGCAACTCACAGATACGCAGTATTTT CASSPGLAQLTDTQYF
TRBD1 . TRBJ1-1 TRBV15 TGTGCCACCAGCGGTCGACCGGGACAGAAGAGGGGGAACACTGAAGCTTTCTTT CATSGRPGQKRGNTEAFF
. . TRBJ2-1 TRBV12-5 TGTGCTAGTGGCTGCTACTCAGTACAGGAGCGCTCCTACAATGAGCAGTTCTTC CASGCYSVQERSYNEQFF
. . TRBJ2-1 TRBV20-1 TGCAGTGTTCATATCCGGGAGCAGTTCTTC CSVHIREQFF
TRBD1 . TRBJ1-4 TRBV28 TGTGCCAGCAGTCGGACAGGCAGTGCAACTAATGAAAAACTGTTTTTT CASSRTGSATNEKLFF
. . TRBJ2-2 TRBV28 TGTGCCAGCAGTTTAATCGAACGGTTGAACACCGGGGAGCTGTTTTTT CASSLIERLNTGELFF
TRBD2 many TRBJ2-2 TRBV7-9 TGTGCCAGCAGCTTTAGCGGGAGAGGGGCCGGGGAGCTGTTTTTT CASSFSGRGAGELFF
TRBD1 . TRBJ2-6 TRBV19 TGTGCCAGTAGGAGCCCACAAGGGACAGGCCACTCTGGGGCCAACGTCCTGACTTTC CASRSPQGTGHSGANVLTF
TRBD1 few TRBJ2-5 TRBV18 TGTGCCAGCTCATCCGGGACAGGGGAGACCCAGTACTTC CASSSGTGETQYF
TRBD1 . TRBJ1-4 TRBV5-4 TGTGCCAGCAGCAGCTGGACAGGGGTCCCTAATGAAAAACTGTTTTTT CASSSWTGVPNEKLFF
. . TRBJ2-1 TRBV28 TGTGCCAGCCTTTTTGGCGGGACCTCCTACAATGAGCAGTTCTTC CASLFGGTSYNEQFF
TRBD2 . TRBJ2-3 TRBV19 TGTGCCAGTAGTACGGGACTAGCGGGCACAGATACGCAGTATTTT CASSTGLAGTDTQYF
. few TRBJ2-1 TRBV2 TGTGCCAGCAGTACTCTACCTAGCTCCTACAATGAGCAGTTCTTC CASSTLPSSYNEQFF
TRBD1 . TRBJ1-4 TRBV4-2 TGTGCCAGCAGAGACAGGGGAACTAATGAAAAACTGTTTTTT CASRDRGTNEKLFF
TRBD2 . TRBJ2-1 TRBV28 TGTGCCAGCAGTTTACTGGGACTATTGGATGAGCAGTTCTTC CASSLLGLLDEQFF
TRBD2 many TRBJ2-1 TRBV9 TGTGCCAGCAGCGTAGTGGGTGGAGGAGCGGGAGGGACCTACAATGAGCAGTTCTTC CASSVVGGGAGGTYNEQFF
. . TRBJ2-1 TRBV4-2 TGTGCCAGCAGCCAGCTAATAGCTACGGATGAGCAGTTCTTC CASSQLIATDEQFF
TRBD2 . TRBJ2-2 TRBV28 TGTGCCAGCAGTTTAGGGACTAGCGGGAGGAGGACCGGGGAGCTGTTTTTT CASSLGTSGRRTGELFF
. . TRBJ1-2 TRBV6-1 TGTGCCAGCAGTGAACAGGCCTATGGCTACACCTTC CASSEQAYGYTF
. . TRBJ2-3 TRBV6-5 TGTGCCAGCAGTCGGTCCCTGAATACCCCAGATACGCAGTATTTT CASSRSLNTPDTQYF
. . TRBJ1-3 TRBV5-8 TGTGCCAGCAGCTTACCCCAGGGGTCTGGAAACACCATATATTTT CASSLPQGSGNTIYF
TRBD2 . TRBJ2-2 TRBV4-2 TGTGCCAGCAGCCAAGTTCGCCTAGCGGGAGGGCTTGCCACCGGGGAGCTGTTTTTT CASSQVRLAGGLATGELFF
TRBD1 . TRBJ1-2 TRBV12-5 TGTGCTAGTGGTTTGCCCCGACAGGGTTTGCGAGGCTACACCTTC CASGLPRQGLRGYTF
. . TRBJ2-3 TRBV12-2 TGTGCAAGTCGCTTAGAAGAGGGCAGGGGCGTCACAGATACGCAGTATTTT CASRLEEGRGVTDTQYF
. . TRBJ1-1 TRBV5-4 TGTGCCAGCAGGGAGACAGCCATGAACACTGAAGCTTTCTTT CASRETAMNTEAFF
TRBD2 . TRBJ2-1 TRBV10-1 TGCGCCAGCAGTCCTAGCGGGAGGGCCCATGAGCAGTTCTTC CASSPSGRAHEQFF
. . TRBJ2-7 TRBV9 TGTGCCAGCAGCGTAGGCGAGGGGGATTTACCCTACGAGCAGTACTTC CASSVGEGDLPYEQYF
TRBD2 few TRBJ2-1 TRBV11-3 TGTGCCAGCAGCCTGGGGGGGACTAGGGAGTACGAGCAGTTCTTC CASSLGGTREYEQFF
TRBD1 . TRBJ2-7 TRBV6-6 TGTGCCAGCACCGGGGACAGGCTCAACGAGCAGTACTTC CASTGDRLNEQYF
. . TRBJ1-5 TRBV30 TGTGCCTGGAGTGATGGGTACGGGAGCAATCAGCCCCAGCATTTT CAWSDGYGSNQPQHF
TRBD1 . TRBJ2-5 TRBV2 TGTGCCAGCAGGAGGACAGGGGTCGGGGAGACCCAGTACTTC CASRRTGVGETQYF
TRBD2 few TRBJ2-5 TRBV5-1 TGCGCCAGCAGCTTGGATGGGGGAGGGCTTGATAAGGAGACCCAGTACTTC CASSLDGGGLDKETQYF
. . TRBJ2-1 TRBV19 TGTGCCAGTAGTATAGACGGACTCTCCTACAATGAGCAGTTCTTC CASSIDGLSYNEQFF
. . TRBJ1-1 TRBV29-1 TGCAGCGTTAGGACACCATGGGAAGCTTTCTTT CSVRTPWEAFF
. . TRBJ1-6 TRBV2 TGTGCCAGCAGGGGAGGGTACGCCTCCTATAATTCACCCCTCCACTTT CASRGGYASYNSPLHF
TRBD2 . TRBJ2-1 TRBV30 TGTGCCTGGAGTCCCGGGACTAGCTCCTACAATGAGCAGTTCTTC CAWSPGTSSYNEQFF
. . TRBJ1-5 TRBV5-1 TGCGCCAGCAGCTTGAGCGGTTCTGGTCAGCCCCAGCATTTT CASSLSGSGQPQHF
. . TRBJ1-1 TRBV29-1 TGCAGCGTTGCAAAACTAATGAACACTGAAGCTTTCTTT CSVAKLMNTEAFF
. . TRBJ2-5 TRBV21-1 TGTGCCAGCAGCAAAACAGGCGCAGGGGGAAAGGAGACCCAGTACTTC CASSKTGAGGKETQYF